The present entry profiles one T cell receptor beta chain with its context. Its antigen is unidentified. A junction boundary mismatches the germline segment, possibly from a read error. The CDR3 runs 14 residues. Germline CDR1 is LNHDA and CDR2 is SQIVND (reference sequence). One entry per CDR3 protein results from TCRdb running MiXCR on the reads. There are approximately 730,000 distinct CDR3 sequences in the sample; around 29% occur only once, and over 10% lies in the top ten. This specimen comes from a study of T cell repertoires in cytomegalovirus infection. Study-wide points: The response measured ex vivo was dominated by TCR beta clonotypes (HLA-C-restricted and CMV-specific).

The receptor was isolated from a human donor in good health (CMV status not recorded). Some clones in this sample may be carry-over from other donors' samples. Source: cultured CD8+ T cells from PBMCs, taken from culture after CMV antigen stimulation. V usage is TRBV19 and J usage is TRBJ2-1; perhaps TRBD2 as D (6 bases). The CDR3 region is CVSQGTGAYNEQFF. CDR3 nucleotide sequence: TGTGTCAGTCAGGGAACGGGGGCCTACAATGAGCAGTTCTTC.